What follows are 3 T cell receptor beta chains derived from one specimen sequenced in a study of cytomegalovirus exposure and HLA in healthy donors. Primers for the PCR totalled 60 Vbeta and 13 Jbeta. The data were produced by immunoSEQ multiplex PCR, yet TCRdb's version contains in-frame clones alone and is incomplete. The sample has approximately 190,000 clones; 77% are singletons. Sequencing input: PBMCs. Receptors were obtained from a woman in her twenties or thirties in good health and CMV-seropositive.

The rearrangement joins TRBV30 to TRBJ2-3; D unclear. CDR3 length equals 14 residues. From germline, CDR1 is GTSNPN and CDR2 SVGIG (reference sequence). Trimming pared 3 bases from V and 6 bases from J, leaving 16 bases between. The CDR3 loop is CAWRDRLVGDTQYF. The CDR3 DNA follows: TGTGCCTGGAGGGATAGGCTAGTGGGTGATACGCAGTATTTT.

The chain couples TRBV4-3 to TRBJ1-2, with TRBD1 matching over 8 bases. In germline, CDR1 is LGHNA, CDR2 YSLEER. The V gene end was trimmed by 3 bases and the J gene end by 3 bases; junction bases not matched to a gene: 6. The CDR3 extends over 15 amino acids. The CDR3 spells CASSHIPGQDYGYTF. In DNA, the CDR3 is TGCGCCAGCAGCCATATACCGGGACAGGACTATGGCTACACCTTC.

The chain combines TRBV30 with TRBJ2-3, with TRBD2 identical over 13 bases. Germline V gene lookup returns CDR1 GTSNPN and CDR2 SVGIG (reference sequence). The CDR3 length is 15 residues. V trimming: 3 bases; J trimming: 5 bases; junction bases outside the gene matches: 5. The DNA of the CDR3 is TGTGCCTGGAGCAAAGGACTAGCGGGGGTAGATACGCAGTATTTT. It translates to CAWSKGLAGVDTQYF.